A single sample is the source of the 3 T cell receptor beta chains below, sequenced in a study of CD8 T cells in Susac syndrome. Random hexamers were used to reverse transcribe the RNA input (about 0.5 to 1 ug). TCRdb analysed the immunoSEQ multiplex PCR reads with MiXCR anew, one entry per CDR3 protein. The sample includes about 180,000 distinct CDR3 sequences, around 95% of them seen just once. Input material: CD4+ T cells from PBMCs. The receptor source for this set is a human donor with multiple sclerosis.

V usage is TRBV4-3 and J usage is TRBJ1-1; 11 bases are a match to TRBD1. Trimming removed 1 base from V and 0 bases from J; junction bases left unmatched: 1. The CDR3 sequence is 16 residues long. Germline V gene lookup returns CDR1 LGHNA and CDR2 YSLEER. The CDR3 reads CASSQGGQGVNTEAFF. The CDR3, as DNA: TGCGCCAGCAGCCAAGGGGGACAGGGGGTGAACACTGAAGCTTTCTTT.

The CDR3 protein is CASSLTAWGTEAFF. Written as DNA, the CDR3 is TGTGCCAGCAGTTTAACAGCGTGGGGCACTGAAGCTTTCTTT. The chain has TRBV27 and TRBJ1-1; no clear D. Germline V gene data show CDR1 as MNHEY and CDR2 as SMNVEV (reference sequence). Trimming pared 2 bases from V and 4 bases from J, leaving 11 bases between. This CDR3 comprises 14 residues.

The chain is built from TRBV30 and TRBJ2-4; 7 nucleotides match TRBD1. Trimming removed 2 bases from V and 2 bases from J; junction bases left unmatched: 12. Germline CDR1 and CDR2: GTSNPN and SVGIG (reference sequence). The CDR3 spans 17 residues. The CDR3: CAWSRTGHPSTKNIQYF. In DNA form, the CDR3 reads TGTGCCTGGAGTAGGACAGGACATCCCTCAACCAAAAACATTCAGTACTTC.